Listed below are T cell receptor beta chains from one sample, sequenced in a study of human T cells and chemical hapten exposure. Using its own MiXCR run on the RACE reads, TCRdb lists one record per CDR3 protein. Found here are 110,000 to 150,000 distinct CDR3 sequences, over 9.5% of them singletons; the top ten hold about 1.4%. This specimen was whole blood, taken in connection with sensitization to the hapten diphenylcyclopropenone (DPC). The source of these receptors is a woman aged 45 to 65 with alopecia areata. Some clones in this sample may be carry-over from other donors' samples. The CDR3 runs from the conserved cysteine through the conserved F or W. D genes are given only for firm matches. A row's size may be missing; if present it is once, few, many or a size class.

TGCGCCAGCAGCTCATCAGTTGCGGGCCATAGCTCCTACGAGCAGTACTTC	CASSSSVAGHSSYEQYF	TRBV4-1	NA	TRBJ2-7	NA
TGTGCCAGCACCCCTAGGGCGACAGGAGTCGATACGCAGTATTTT	CASTPRATGVDTQYF	TRBV27	many	TRBJ2-3	NA
TGTGCCAGCAGTCCCGAACTGGGGGAGCAGTTCTTC	CASSPELGEQFF	TRBV12-3/TRBV12-4	NA	TRBJ2-1	NA
TGCAGCGTTATGGCAGGACTTTGGACCGGGGAGCTGTTTTTT	CSVMAGLWTGELFF	TRBV29-1	NA	TRBJ2-2	NA
TGTGCCAGCAGCGCGGGACCACTGTTACAAGAGACCCAGTACTTC	CASSAGPLLQETQYF	TRBV5-4	few	TRBJ2-5	NA
TGTGCCAGCAGCTTCCAGCCCTGGACTAGCCGGTATGAGCAGTTCTTC	CASSFQPWTSRYEQFF	TRBV5-6	NA	TRBJ2-1	TRBD2
TGTGCCAGCAGCTTACCCTGGACAGCAGCCTACGAGCAGTACTTC	CASSLPWTAAYEQYF	TRBV5-6	NA	TRBJ2-7	NA
TGTGCCACCAGTCGTCAGGGTAACACTGAAGCTTTCTTT	CATSRQGNTEAFF	TRBV24-1	NA	TRBJ1-1	NA
TGTGCCAGCAGTCTTGACGGGTTCTCCTACAATGAGCAGTTCTTC	CASSLDGFSYNEQFF	TRBV7-9	few	TRBJ2-1	NA
TGTGCCAGCAGTCTATTACAGGGGGACATTCAGTACTTC	CASSLLQGDIQYF	TRBV6-5	NA	TRBJ2-4	TRBD1
TGTGCCAGCAGCTACCGACTGGGCCACTACAATGAGCAGTTCTTC	CASSYRLGHYNEQFF	TRBV3-1	NA	TRBJ2-1	NA
TGTGCCAGCAGCTCGCTAGCGGGGCATTACAATGAGCAGTTCTTC	CASSSLAGHYNEQFF	TRBV7-6	many	TRBJ2-1	TRBD2
TGTGCCAGCAGCGGGGACTCTCTTAATGAGCAGTTCTTC	CASSGDSLNEQFF	TRBV5-5	NA	TRBJ2-1	NA
TGCAGCGTTGAACAGGGGGCAGATACGCAGTATTTT	CSVEQGADTQYF	TRBV29-1	few	TRBJ2-3	TRBD1
TGTGCCAGCATTTCAGGACAGGGAAAAAACTATGGCTACACCTTC	CASISGQGKNYGYTF	TRBV2	many	TRBJ1-2	TRBD1
TGTGCCAGCAGCTTATTCCAGACTAACACCATATATTTT	CASSLFQTNTIYF	TRBV7-6	few	TRBJ1-3	NA
TGTGCCAGCAGACTTACCGGCCCGCGAGGCACTGAAGCTTTCTTT	CASRLTGPRGTEAFF	TRBV14	NA	TRBJ1-1	NA
TGCGCCAGCAGCCTTTTTACGGGAGGCTTGACCGGGGAGCTGTTTTTT	CASSLFTGGLTGELFF	TRBV5-1	NA	TRBJ2-2	TRBD2
TGTGCCAGCCAACACCGGGACAGGGTATCCGAGCAGTACTTC	CASQHRDRVSEQYF	TRBV6-5	NA	TRBJ2-7	TRBD1
TGTGCCAGCCGCCCGGGGCGAGAGGCAGATACGCAGTATTTT	CASRPGREADTQYF	TRBV7-9	NA	TRBJ2-3	NA
TGTGCCAGCAGCCCTCTGGGGGCAGACTCCTACGAGCAGTACTTC	CASSPLGADSYEQYF	TRBV9	few	TRBJ2-7	NA
TGTGCCAGTAGTATAGGGGCCGGGGGGAATCAGCCCCAGCATTTT	CASSIGAGGNQPQHF	TRBV19	many	TRBJ1-5	NA
TGTGCCAGCAGTTTACGGGTAGCGAGGGGAACCGGGGAGCTGTTTTTT	CASSLRVARGTGELFF	TRBV27	few	TRBJ2-2	NA
TGCAGCGTTGAAGATCGCCCGCCCGGGACCGGGGAGCTGTTTTTT	CSVEDRPPGTGELFF	TRBV29-1	many	TRBJ2-2	NA
TGCGCCAGCAGCCCCGGACAGAACTATGGCTACACCTTC	CASSPGQNYGYTF	TRBV10-1	few	TRBJ1-2	NA
TGTGCCAGCAGCGACGGACAGGGGGACTCGAATGAGCAGTTCTTC	CASSDGQGDSNEQFF	TRBV7-9	many	TRBJ2-1	TRBD1
TGTGCCAGCAGTTCGGGACAGGGGATTTCAGGGGGCTGGACCCAGTACTTC	CASSSGQGISGGWTQYF	TRBV28	NA	TRBJ2-5	TRBD1
TGCGCCAGCAGCCAAAAGTTCACGGGGGGAGCCTACAATGAGCAGTTCTTC	CASSQKFTGGAYNEQFF	TRBV4-3	NA	TRBJ2-1	TRBD2
TGTGCCAGCAGCCCCAGCCCGAATGGGGTCAATGAGCAGTTCTTC	CASSPSPNGVNEQFF	TRBV4-2	NA	TRBJ2-1	NA
TGTGCCAGCAGCCAAGACTCCATGAACACAGATACGCAGTATTTT	CASSQDSMNTDTQYF	TRBV4-2	few	TRBJ2-3	NA
TGCAGCGTGATGGGACAGCGAGAGACCCAGTACTTC	CSVMGQRETQYF	TRBV29-1	NA	TRBJ2-5	TRBD1
TGTGCCAGCTCACCTCCGGGGCCAAGAGGCTACACCTTC	CASSPPGPRGYTF	TRBV18	NA	TRBJ1-2	NA
TGCAGTGCGATGCCCGGGACAGGGGGCGGCAATGAGCAGTTCTTC	CSAMPGTGGGNEQFF	TRBV20-1	many	TRBJ2-1	TRBD1
TGTGCCAGCAGGCGGGACAGCCTCACAGATACGCAGTATTTT	CASRRDSLTDTQYF	TRBV6-2/TRBV6-3	NA	TRBJ2-3	NA
TGTGTCGTGGGGCAGCCCCAGCATTTT	CVVGQPQHF	TRBV28	many	TRBJ1-5	NA
TGTGCCAGCAGCCGACAGGGGTCGAGAGATACGCAGTATTTT	CASSRQGSRDTQYF	TRBV5-6	many	TRBJ2-3	TRBD1
TGCAGCGTTTCCGGGACTAGCGGATTTAGCTCCTACGAGCAGTACTTC	CSVSGTSGFSSYEQYF	TRBV29-1	NA	TRBJ2-7	TRBD2
TGCGCCAGCAGCTTGGGACAGCAAAACACTGAAGCTTTCTTT	CASSLGQQNTEAFF	TRBV5-1	many	TRBJ1-1	NA
TGTGCCAGCAGCCAAGTGGCATCGGGCATTCAGTACTTC	CASSQVASGIQYF	TRBV14	NA	TRBJ2-4	NA
TGTGCCAGCAGTTACTCATACAGGGGAGGGCCTTCCTACAATGAGCAGTTCTTC	CASSYSYRGGPSYNEQFF	TRBV6-5	few	TRBJ2-1	NA
TGTGCCACCAGTGACGTGAGACATACGAATCAGCCCCAGCATTTT	CATSDVRHTNQPQHF	TRBV24-1	many	TRBJ1-5	NA
TGTGCCACCAGTGATCTACAGGTTTCCTACAATGAGCAGTTCTTC	CATSDLQVSYNEQFF	TRBV24-1	many	TRBJ2-1	NA
TGTGCCAGCAGCCCTCTAGGTTCTGAAGCTTTCTTT	CASSPLGSEAFF	TRBV11-3	few	TRBJ1-1	NA
TGTGCCAGCAGCTTGGTGCCGGGAGTGGCCGGGGAGCTGTTTTTT	CASSLVPGVAGELFF	TRBV5-5	many	TRBJ2-2	NA
TGTGCCAGTAGGACAGGGAAAGACTACGAGCAGTACTTC	CASRTGKDYEQYF	TRBV11-1	NA	TRBJ2-7	TRBD1
TGTGCCAGCAGTGGTACAGGGGAGAACACTGAAGCTTTCTTT	CASSGTGENTEAFF	TRBV25-1	NA	TRBJ1-1	TRBD1
TGTGCCAGCAGTTCCGGGCCCCGGGGGTCAGATACGCAGTATTTT	CASSSGPRGSDTQYF	TRBV7-6	few	TRBJ2-3	NA
TGCAGTGCTGGAGGTCTTATCATCACTGAAGCTTTCTTT	CSAGGLIITEAFF	TRBV20-1	many	TRBJ1-1	NA
TGTGCTAGCAGCTTAGAGGGGCTTTCGAGCGACAAGGTCAATGAGCAGTTCTTC	CASSLEGLSSDKVNEQFF	TRBV7-7	few	TRBJ2-1	NA
TGTGCCAGCAGCTTGGAGTTGGGGCCCCAGCATTTT	CASSLELGPQHF	TRBV5-4	many	TRBJ1-5	NA
TGTGCCAGCAGCTCGGACAGGGGAGGTGAAAAACTGTTTTTT	CASSSDRGGEKLFF	TRBV27	many	TRBJ1-4	TRBD1
TGTGCCTGGTCCAGAGAGAGTCTAGCCAAAAACATTCAGTACTTC	CAWSRESLAKNIQYF	TRBV30	few	TRBJ2-4	NA
TGTGCCAGCAGTGAGCTGCAGGCGGGAAACACCATATATTTT	CASSELQAGNTIYF	TRBV2	few	TRBJ1-3	NA
TGTGCCAGCAGCGCCTCCATCGGGGAGCTGTTTTTT	CASSASIGELFF	TRBV9	NA	TRBJ2-2	NA
TGTGCCATCAGCGAACTCACTAGCGGGAGGGCCGGAGAGACCCAGTACTTC	CAISELTSGRAGETQYF	TRBV10-3	NA	TRBJ2-5	TRBD2
TGTGCCAGCTCACCGGGGACACGCAATCAGCCCCAGCATTTT	CASSPGTRNQPQHF	TRBV18	many	TRBJ1-5	NA
TGTGCCAGCAGGGGGCCGGCTCACTTAGGCTACACCTTC	CASRGPAHLGYTF	TRBV6-1	many	TRBJ1-2	NA
TGTGCCAGCAGCTCTACGGGACAGGGCACCTACGAGCAGTACTTC	CASSSTGQGTYEQYF	TRBV6-2/TRBV6-3	NA	TRBJ2-7	TRBD1
TGTGCCAGCAGCCTGACGAGAAATATGGGGGATACGCAGTATTTT	CASSLTRNMGDTQYF	TRBV7-2	NA	TRBJ2-3	NA